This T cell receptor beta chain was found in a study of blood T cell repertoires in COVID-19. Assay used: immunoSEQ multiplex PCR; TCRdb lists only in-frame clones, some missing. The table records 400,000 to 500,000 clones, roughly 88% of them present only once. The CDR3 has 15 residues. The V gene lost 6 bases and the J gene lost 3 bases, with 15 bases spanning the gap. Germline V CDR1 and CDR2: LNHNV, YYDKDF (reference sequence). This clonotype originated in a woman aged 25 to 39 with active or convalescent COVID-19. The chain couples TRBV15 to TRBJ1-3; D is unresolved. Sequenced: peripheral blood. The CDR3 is CATSSPNGVGNTIYF. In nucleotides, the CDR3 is TGTGCCACCAGTTCCCCCAACGGGGTTGGAAACACCATATATTTT. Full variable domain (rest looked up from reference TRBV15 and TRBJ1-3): DAMVIQNPRYQVTQFGKPVTLSCSQTLNHNVMYWYQQKSSQAPKLLFHYYDKDFNNEADTPDNFQSRRPNTSFCFLDIRSPGLGDTAMYLCATSSPNGVGNTIYFGEGSWLTVV.